This entry lists 23 T cell receptor beta chains sequenced from one sample in a study of cytotoxic CD8 clonotypes in ibrutinib-treated CLL. Some clones are missing from TCRdb's copy, which holds only in-frame ones; the method was immunoSEQ multiplex PCR. This table holds roughly 70,000 clones, approximately 80% found once. The sequences come from PBMCs, collected at disease progression, from a patient treated with ibrutinib. The source of these receptors is a human donor with chronic lymphocytic leukemia.

The chain combines TRBV10-3 with TRBJ1-3; D might be TRBD1 (5 bases). The CDR3 has 14 amino acids. Germline CDR1 and CDR2: ENHRY and SYGVKD. Trimming took off 7 bases at V and 1 base at J, with 11 bases between the two ends. CDR3 residues: CAITRGDSGNTIYF. CDR3 sequence (DNA): TGTGCCATCACCCGGGGGGATTCTGGAAACACCATATATTTT.

The chain uses TRBV11-3 and TRBJ2-7; D is possibly TRBD2 (6 bases). Per the germline V gene, CDR1 is SGHNT and CDR2 is YENEEA. V dropped 2 bases and J dropped 4 bases, with 15 bases sitting between them. There are 15 residues in the CDR3. CDR3 nucleotides: TGTGCCAGCAGCTTACTCCGGGAGACGTTGTACGAGCAGTACTTC. Protein product: CASSLLRETLYEQYF.

The rearrangement links TRBV7-8 to TRBJ1-3; possibly TRBD1 for D (5 bases). The V end lost 0 bases, the J end lost 4 bases, and 10 bases lay between the germline ends. CDR1 SGHVS and CDR2 FQNEAQ come from the germline V gene. This CDR3 has 15 residues. CDR3 coding DNA: TGTGCCAGCAGCTTAGCCATACAGGCCGGAAACACCATATATTTT. It specifies CASSLAIQAGNTIYF.

This sequence joins TRBV2 and TRBJ2-3, with a possible D match to TRBD2 (5 bases). V was shortened by 6 bases and J by 1 base, with 8 bases between the two germline ends. CDR3 length: 13 residues. CDR1 is SNHLY, CDR2 FYNNEI, per germline. DNA for the CDR3: TGTGCCAGCAGGCGGACTCGCACAGATACGCAGTATTTT. Translation: CASRRTRTDTQYF.

The rearrangement joins TRBV30 to TRBJ1-1; TRBD1 aligns across 7 bases. Germline CDR1 is GTSNPN and CDR2 is SVGIG (reference sequence). The CDR3 is 13 residues long. Germline trimming cut 5 bases from V and 0 bases from J; bases unmatched to any gene: 3. DNA for the CDR3: TGTGCCTGGGAGGGACAGATGAACACTGAAGCTTTCTTT. This codes for CAWEGQMNTEAFF.

The gene calls are TRBV27 and TRBJ2-7, with D possibly matching TRBD1 (5 bases). Germline CDR1 and CDR2: MNHEY and SMNVEV (reference sequence). This CDR3 has 15 amino acids. Trimming pared 5 bases from V and 3 bases from J, leaving 17 bases between. Here the CDR3 reads CASSTLRQTGYEQYF. Here the CDR3 DNA reads TGTGCCAGCAGTACCTTAAGACAGACGGGCTACGAGCAGTACTTC.

The chain recombines TRBV18 with TRBJ2-7; a weak D match, TRBD2 (5 bases). Trimming removed 5 bases from V and 3 bases from J, with 14 bases in between. In germline, CDR1 is KGHSH, CDR2 LQKENI. The CDR3 totals 14 residues. The CDR3 reads CASSFGVGSYEQYF. CDR3 coding DNA: TGTGCCAGCTCATTCGGGGTGGGAAGCTACGAGCAGTACTTC.

CDR3 protein: CASSSGTHPTDTQYF. CDR3 sequence (DNA): TGCGCCAGCAGCTCTGGGACTCACCCTACAGATACGCAGTATTTT. The rearrangement links TRBV5-1 to TRBJ2-3; D possibly corresponds to TRBD2 (6 bases). CDR3 length: 15 residues. Germline V gives CDR1 SGHRS, CDR2 YFSETQ. Trimming pared 3 bases from V and 3 bases from J, leaving 14 bases between.

The chain combines TRBV4-1 with TRBJ1-1; D is uncertain. The germline V gene has CDR1 MGHRA and CDR2 YSYEKL. Trimming pared 2 bases from V and 2 bases from J, leaving 15 bases between. This CDR3 region has 16 residues. Here the CDR3 DNA reads TGCGCCAGCAGCCAATTCCCGGTTCCTCCAAACACTGAAGCTTTCTTT. This sequence encodes CASSQFPVPPNTEAFF.

This rearrangement joins TRBV6-6 to TRBJ2-5; tentative D call: TRBD1 (6 bases). The V gene's germline CDR1 is MNHNY and CDR2 SVGAGI (reference sequence). V lost 7 bases and J 3 bases, leaving 12 bases between the germline ends. The CDR3 has 13 amino acids. The CDR3 nucleotides read TGTGCCAGCAATCCGACAGGAGAAGAGACCCAGTACTTC. It yields the protein CASNPTGEETQYF.

The chain combines TRBV5-6 with TRBJ2-3; D is ambiguous. This CDR3 is built from 13 residues. In germline, CDR1 is SGHDT, CDR2 YYEEEE. V lost 7 bases, J lost 6 bases, and 15 bases lay in between. Here the CDR3 DNA reads TGTGCCAGCGCCGAAGATTACGAGGATACGCAGTATTTT. Translating it yields CASAEDYEDTQYF.

The chain has TRBV18 and TRBJ1-4; 9 nucleotides align to TRBD1. V lost 2 bases, J lost 2 bases, and 6 bases stayed unmatched. From germline, CDR1 is KGHSH and CDR2 LQKENI. CDR3 length: 17 amino acids. The CDR3 region is CASSPSGQGPTNEKLFF. CDR3 nucleotide sequence: TGTGCCAGCTCACCATCGGGACAGGGCCCCACTAATGAAAAACTGTTTTTT. Combining the CDR3 with reference TRBV18 and TRBJ1-4 gives the whole variable domain NAGVMQNPRHLVRRRGQEARLRCSPMKGHSHVYWYRQLPEEGLKFMVYLQKENIIDESGMPKERFSAEFPKEGPSILRIQQVVRGDSAAYFCASSPSGQGPTNEKLFFGSGTQLSVL.

The V gene is TRBV9, the J gene TRBJ2-2; no clear D gene. The V and J ends lost 0 bases and 4 bases respectively, with 13 bases between them. The V gene's germline CDR1 is SGDLS and CDR2 YYNGEE. The CDR3 runs 16 residues. The CDR3 protein is CASSVEPPPGTGELFF. CDR3 DNA sequence: TGTGCCAGCAGCGTAGAACCACCCCCGGGCACCGGGGAGCTGTTTTTT. Based on the CDR3 plus reference TRBV9 and TRBJ2-2, the full variable domain is DSGVTQTPKHLITATGQRVTLRCSPRSGDLSVYWYQQSLDQGLQFLIQYYNGEERAKGNILERFSAQQFPDLHSELNLSSLELGDSALYFCASSVEPPPGTGELFFGEGSRLTVL.

Concerning this clone itself: Germline and junction disagree at one end, which may indicate a read error. The chain couples TRBV18 to TRBJ1-1; TRBD1 matches 8 bases. In germline, CDR1 is KGHSH, CDR2 LQKENI. The CDR3 runs to 15 residues. The CDR3 sequence: CASSPRTGPNTEAFF. CDR3 coding DNA: TGTGCCAGCTCGCCACGGACAGGGCCGAACACTGAAGCTTTCTTT.

J is TRBJ2-1 and V is TRBV7-2; 8 bases are shared with TRBD2. The CDR3 totals 15 residues. V shed 6 bases and J 7 bases; nucleotides not matched to a gene: 11. Germline V gene sequence: CDR1 SGHTA, CDR2 FQGNSA. The CDR3 region has the DNA TGTGCCAGCAGTCAAGCCGGGACTAGTCTTAATGAGCAGTTCTTC. The encoded protein is CASSQAGTSLNEQFF.

There are a few counts of this clone. This sequence joins TRBV19 and TRBJ1-5; no clear D gene. The V end was cut by 3 bases, the J end by 6 bases, with 15 bases between. CDR1 is LNHDA and CDR2 is SQIVND in the germline V gene (reference sequence). This CDR3 spans 15 amino acids. The CDR3: CASSMRAQMGQPQHF. The DNA for the CDR3 is TGTGCCAGTAGTATGAGGGCACAGATGGGTCAGCCCCAGCATTTT.

The chain recombines TRBV7-3 with TRBJ2-5; 12 bases are shared with TRBD2. The CDR3 extends over 15 amino acids. Germline V lookup: CDR1 SGHTA, CDR2 FQGTGA. The V segment lost 4 bases and the J segment 5 bases; nucleotides outside the gene matches: 5. CDR3 residues: CASSSLAGGWETQYF. The CDR3 bases are TGTGCCAGCAGCTCACTAGCGGGAGGTTGGGAGACCCAGTACTTC.

The chain has TRBV15 and TRBJ2-1; TRBD2 matches at 10 bases. Germline V gives CDR1 LNHNV, CDR2 YYDKDF (reference sequence). The length of the CDR3 is 15 residues. With V trimmed by 0 bases and J by 10 bases, 6 bases remained unmatched. The CDR3 sequence is CATSRDTSGKEEQFF. The DNA of the CDR3 is TGTGCCACCAGCAGAGACACTAGCGGGAAGGAAGAGCAGTTCTTC.

The J gene is TRBJ2-5, the V gene TRBV15; 7 bases are shared with TRBD1. Germline V lookup: CDR1 LNHNV, CDR2 YYDKDF (reference sequence). V lost 8 bases and J lost 4; bases outside the gene matches: 16. This CDR3 has 16 residues. CDR3 region: CATGSGQAGSGETQYF. CDR3 nucleotides: TGTGCCACCGGCTCAGGACAGGCAGGGAGCGGAGAGACCCAGTACTTC.

The count of this clone is one. The chain combines TRBV6-6 with TRBJ2-7; the match to TRBD1 covers 8 bases. Trimming removed 2 bases from V and 5 bases from J; junction bases left unmatched: 8. CDR1 is MNHNY and CDR2 is SVGAGI in the germline V gene (reference sequence). There are 15 residues in the CDR3. For the CDR3, the DNA is TGTGCCAGCAGTTACGGACAGGGTAGTACCCACGAGCAGTACTTC. This translates into CASSYGQGSTHEQYF.

For the CDR3, the DNA is TGTGCCAGCAACGTAGCGGGATCCAGAGAGCAGTTCTTC. As protein: CASNVAGSREQFF. The V gene is TRBV27, the J gene TRBJ2-1, with 8 bases aligning to TRBD2. The junction had 9 bases not matched to a gene; V was cut back by 7 bases and J by 10 bases. CDR1 MNHEY and CDR2 SMNVEV come from the germline V gene (reference sequence). The CDR3 runs 13 residues.

This clone has a handful of counts. The chain has TRBV11-2 and TRBJ1-6; TRBD1 might be the D (5 bases). The germline CDR1 and CDR2 sequences are SGHAT and FQNNGV. CDR3 length equals 15 residues. The germline V and J ends were trimmed by 5 bases and 0 bases, with 8 bases remaining between them. The CDR3 bases are TGTGCCAGCAGCCTAGGGGTCTCCTATAATTCACCCCTCCACTTT. Its translation is CASSLGVSYNSPLHF. The full variable domain, in which reference TRBV11-2 and TRBJ1-6 provide the parts outside the CDR3, is EAGVAQSPRYKIIEKRQSVAFWCNPISGHATLYWYQQILGQGPKLLIQFQNNGVVDDSQLPKDRFSAERLKGVDSTLKIQPAKLEDSAVYLCASSLGVSYNSPLHFGNGTRLTVT.

The CDR3 DNA reads TGTGCCAGCAGAGTGACCTTCACAGATACGCAGTATTTT. Translated: CASRVTFTDTQYF. The gene calls are TRBV5-4 and TRBJ2-3, with no clear D. V was pared by 5 bases and J by 2 bases, with 9 bases between. CDR1 is SGHNT, CDR2 YYREEE, per germline (reference sequence). The CDR3 has 13 residues. Filled out from reference TRBV5-4 and TRBJ2-3, the complete variable domain reads ETGVTQSPTHLIKTRGQQVTLRCSSQSGHNTVSWYQQALGQGPQFIFQYYREEENGRGNFPPRFSGLQFPNYSSELNVNALELDDSALYLCASRVTFTDTQYFGPGTRLTVL.